This entry lists 3 T cell receptor beta chains sequenced from one sample in a study of T cells in Graves' hyperthyroidism and ophthalmopathy. RNA transcripts provided the source from which TCR beta CDR3 regions were amplified. With the HTBI primer set, the TCR CDR3 went through a first round of RT-PCR. TCRdb fed the multiplex PCR reads into MiXCR, producing one record per CDR3 protein. Here the sample spans 500,000 to 650,000 distinct CDR3 sequences, 12% to 15% being singletons. The sequencing sample was made of blood. These receptors were collected from a woman aged 40 to 50 with Graves' hyperthyroidism.

The chain links TRBV6-1 to TRBJ2-7; D is possibly TRBD1 or TRBD2 (6 bases each). The CDR3 loop spans 16 amino acids. Germline V gene lookup returns CDR1 MNHNS and CDR2 SASEGT. V lost 4 bases and J lost 2, with 18 bases in between. DNA for the CDR3: TGTGCCAGCAGTGTCTCTGGGGGGCCTAAGGCCTACGAGCAGTACTTC. Residues: CASSVSGGPKAYEQYF.

The chain uses TRBV25-1 and TRBJ2-7; D uncertain. CDR3 length: 14 residues. Between the trimmed V and J ends, which lost 0 bases and 5 bases, there was a span of 11 bases. The germline V gene has CDR1 MGHDK and CDR2 SYGVNS. The CDR3 DNA reads TGTGCCAGCAGTGAATATAAGGTAGTCCACGAGCAGTACTTC. Its translation is CASSEYKVVHEQYF.

This clonotype appeared many times. The J gene is TRBJ2-2, the V gene TRBV28, with 7 bases matching TRBD1. The CDR3 spans 15 residues. After removal of 7 bases from V and 2 bases from J, the junction contained 7 bases not matched to a gene. The germline gives CDR1 MDHEN, CDR2 SYDVKM. This chain's CDR3 is CASTWGTANTGELFF. CDR3 coding DNA: TGTGCCAGCACCTGGGGGACAGCAAACACCGGGGAGCTGTTTTTT.